Listed below are T cell receptor beta chains from one sample, sequenced in a study of CD8 T cells in Susac syndrome. TCRdb reanalysed the immunoSEQ multiplex PCR reads using MiXCR and keeps one entry per CDR3 protein. The top ten clones hold 0.1% to 0.13% of a sample with 150,000 to 200,000 distinct CDR3 sequences, 85% to 95% of them seen once. Sample: CD4+ T cells from PBMCs. The receptors were gathered from a human donor with Susac syndrome. The CDR3 runs from the conserved cysteine through the conserved F or W. D genes are given only for firm matches. Where a row states a size, it is once, few, many or the class of an expanded clone; other rows omit it.

. | . | TRBJ2-5 | TRBV20-1 | TGCAGTGCTAGCCTTGTCGGGTCCAAGGAAGGGACCCAGTACTTC | CSASLVGSKEGTQYF
. | . | TRBJ1-2 | TRBV6-5 | TGTGCCAGCAGTTACCAGGGGCCTAACTATGGCTACACCTTC | CASSYQGPNYGYTF
TRBD1 | . | TRBJ2-3 | TRBV29-1 | TGCAGCGCCAGACAGGGAGCCACAGATACGCAGTATTTT | CSARQGATDTQYF
. | . | TRBJ1-2 | TRBV6-1 | TGTGCCAGCAGACCGAGGGACTATGGCTACACCTTC | CASRPRDYGYTF
. | . | TRBJ2-2 | TRBV3-1 | TGTGCCAGCAGCCACTCGGGCGCGAACACCGGGGAGCTGTTTTTT | CASSHSGANTGELFF
. | . | TRBJ1-6 | TRBV3-1 | TGTGCCAGCAGCCTTCGACAGCGCTCCTATAATTCACCCCTCCACTTT | CASSLRQRSYNSPLHF
TRBD2 | . | TRBJ2-4 | TRBV4-3 | TGCGCCAGCAGCCCCCGGACTAGCGGGGGGGAGGACAAAAACATTCAGTACTTC | CASSPRTSGGEDKNIQYF
. | . | TRBJ1-2 | TRBV29-1 | TGCAGCGTACAGTCGGCTAACTATGGCTACACCTTC | CSVQSANYGYTF
. | . | TRBJ1-2 | TRBV5-6 | TGTGCCAGCAGCTTGTTAGGGAGCGGCTACACCTTC | CASSLLGSGYTF
. | . | TRBJ2-6 | TRBV29-1 | TGCAGCGTTGAGATGGACTCTGGGGCCAACGTCCTGACTTTC | CSVEMDSGANVLTF
. | . | TRBJ1-6 | TRBV20-1 | TGCAGTGCTGACCCAGCCCGGACGGGAAGCTCCTATAATTCACCCCTCCACTTT | CSADPARTGSSYNSPLHF
. | . | TRBJ2-5 | TRBV5-4 | TGTGCCAGCAGCCAGGGTGGCGGCCAGGGACAAGAGACCCAGTACTTC | CASSQGGGQGQETQYF
. | . | TRBJ1-4 | TRBV20-1 | TGCAGTGCTCCTAGGTCGGGCGACGAAAAACTGTTTTTT | CSAPRSGDEKLFF
. | . | TRBJ2-3 | TRBV4-3 | TGCGCCAGCAGCCAAGTCGTAGATAGCACAGATACGCAGTATTTT | CASSQVVDSTDTQYF
. | . | TRBJ2-5 | TRBV2 | TGTGCCAGCAGTGTCGTAAGAACGCAAGAGACCCAGTACTTC | CASSVVRTQETQYF
. | . | TRBJ2-5 | TRBV20-1 | TGCAGTGCTAGAGAGGGGAGCCAAGAGACCCAGTACTTC | CSAREGSQETQYF
. | . | TRBJ1-1 | TRBV12-3/TRBV12-4 | TGTGCCAGCAGTTTAGACGTGTACACTGAAGCTTTCTTT | CASSLDVYTEAFF
. | . | TRBJ1-6 | TRBV9 | TGTGCCAGCAGCGTAGGTAGTAGGGATTCACCCCTCCACTTT | CASSVGSRDSPLHF
TRBD1 | few | TRBJ2-2 | TRBV15 | TGTGCCACCAGCAGGGACAGGGTTCCCGGGGAGCTGTTTTTT | CATSRDRVPGELFF
TRBD1 | . | TRBJ1-2 | TRBV19 | TGTGCCAGTAGTATACTTGCAGGGGGTTACGGCTACACCTTC | CASSILAGGYGYTF
. | . | TRBJ1-2 | TRBV30 | TGTGCCTGGAGTCAACGGAACTATGGCTACACCTTC | CAWSQRNYGYTF
. | . | TRBJ1-2 | TRBV7-9 | TGTGCCAGCAGCTGGACAGTACTTGATGGCTACACCTTC | CASSWTVLDGYTF
. | . | TRBJ2-3 | TRBV7-3 | TGTGCCAGCAGCTTAACGGGGGTCGAAGATACGCAGTATTTT | CASSLTGVEDTQYF
TRBD2 | few | TRBJ2-2 | TRBV30 | TGTGCCTGGAGGGCGGGGGGTTTAACCGGGGAGCTGTTTTTT | CAWRAGGLTGELFF
. | . | TRBJ1-2 | TRBV29-1 | TGCAGCGTTGCAGGGCAGGGAATCTATGGCTACACCTTC | CSVAGQGIYGYTF
. | . | TRBJ1-2 | TRBV18 | TGTGCCAGCTCACCAACGGGGCCGAATTCCTATGGCTACACCTTC | CASSPTGPNSYGYTF
. | . | TRBJ2-3 | TRBV20-1 | TGCAGTGCTACGGGGCTAGATACGCAGTATTTT | CSATGLDTQYF
. | once | TRBJ1-2 | TRBV12-3/TRBV12-4 | TGTGCCAGCAGCCCCCTGATAGTGTCCCCTGGTGGCTACACCTTC | CASSPLIVSPGGYTF
TRBD2 | once | TRBJ2-1 | TRBV7-9 | TGTGCCAGCAGAGCGATCCCCGGCGGGGGTAACAATGAGCAGTTCTTC | CASRAIPGGGNNEQFF
TRBD2 | . | TRBJ2-1 | TRBV27 | TGTGCCAGCAGTTCCACCGGACTAGCGGGGGGCTATGAGCAGTTCTTC | CASSSTGLAGGYEQFF
. | once | TRBJ1-2 | TRBV7-2 | TGTGCCAGCAGCTTAGACGCTAACTATGGCTACACCTTC | CASSLDANYGYTF
. | . | TRBJ2-2 | TRBV27 | TGTGCCAGCAGTTTTTGGACAGACCCCACCGGGGAGCTGTTTTTT | CASSFWTDPTGELFF